A selection of T cell receptor beta chains follows, all from one sample in a study of vaccination effects on CD4 cells after COVID-19. These receptors are not linked to any known antigen. Sequencing used immunoSEQ multiplex PCR; TCRdb keeps in-frame clones, though not all of them. The top ten hold 15% of the sample, which has approximately 29,000 clones, over 70% seen once. Sequenced material: CD4+ T cells from PBMCs cultured without peptide, taken after COVID-19 vaccination. All receptors come from a human donor who received a COVID-19 vaccine. Each CDR3 is given with its conserved first and last residue. D genes are given only for firm matches. The size entry is marked missing in some rows and otherwise reads once, few, many or a size class.

CDR3 length,D gene,V gene,clone size,J gene,CDR3 DNA,CDR3 protein
15,-,TRBV7-3,-,TRBJ1-1,TGTGCCAGCAGCTTAACGCGGGAAGATAAGTGGGAAGCTTTCTTT,CASSLTREDKWEAFF
14,-,TRBV14,-,TRBJ1-2,TGTGCCAGCAGCCAGGCGTCAAACCTCTATGGCTACACCTTC,CASSQASNLYGYTF
13,-,TRBV19,-,TRBJ2-5,TGTGCCAGTAGTATTCGGCCTCTTCGGCCCCAGTACTTC,CASSIRPLRPQYF
14,-,TRBV6-5,once,TRBJ1-2,TGTGCCAGCGAGACGGCCCTCAGAGGTAGTGGCTACACCTTC,CASETALRGSGYTF
14,-,TRBV18,-,TRBJ2-7,TGTGCCAGCTCGACTGGCGCGCAGACCTACGAGCAGTACTTC,CASSTGAQTYEQYF
14,-,TRBV6-5,-,TRBJ1-2,TGTGCCAGCAGCCAAAGGGGGGTGGACTATGGCTACACCTTC,CASSQRGVDYGYTF
17,TRBD1,TRBV4-2,once,TRBJ1-6,TGTGCCAGCAGCCAGGTCGTATTCAGGGGGACTAATTCACCCCTCCACTTT,CASSQVVFRGTNSPLHF
14,-,TRBV2,-,TRBJ1-4,TGTGCCAGCAGGGGGAACAGGCTAAATGAAAAACTGTTTTTT,CASRGNRLNEKLFF
16,TRBD1,TRBV28,-,TRBJ1-6,TGTGCCAGCAGTTTTCCCGGGACAGGATATAATTCACCCCTCCACTTT,CASSFPGTGYNSPLHF
15,-,TRBV5-5,-,TRBJ2-2,TGTGCCAGCAGCCGACTAGATATTAACACCGGGGAGCTGTTTTTT,CASSRLDINTGELFF
15,-,TRBV30,-,TRBJ1-4,TGTGCCTGGAGGCGGAAGGGGAGATCTAATGAAAAACTGTTTTTT,CAWRRKGRSNEKLFF
16,TRBD2,TRBV18,-,TRBJ2-1,TGTGCCAGCTCACCGGAGCTGCGGGGGGGCCAGAATGAGCAGTTCTTC,CASSPELRGGQNEQFF
18,TRBD2,TRBV20-1,-,TRBJ2-1,TGCAGTGCTAGTCCCAGGAGGACTAGCGGGGGGGCGCTCAATGAGCAGTTCTTC,CSASPRRTSGGALNEQFF
12,-,TRBV2,few,TRBJ2-7,TGTGCCAGCAGTGTCAGGGCCTACGAGCAGTACTTC,CASSVRAYEQYF
13,-,TRBV7-9,-,TRBJ2-7,TGTGCCAGCAGCTTACTCCGAGTGGGTGAGCAGTACTTC,CASSLLRVGEQYF
17,-,TRBV3-1/TRBV3-2,-,TRBJ1-3,TGTGCCAGCAGCCAAGATGTGCTCACAGAATCTGGAAACACCATATATTTT,CASSQDVLTESGNTIYF
17,TRBD1,TRBV7-7,-,TRBJ2-6,TGTGCTAGCAGCCGGACAGGGAAACCTGTTGGGGCCAACGTCCTGACTTTC,CASSRTGKPVGANVLTF
15,-,TRBV11-1,-,TRBJ2-7,TGTGCCAGCAGCCCAAACCTAGCGAGCTCCTACGAGCAGTACTTC,CASSPNLASSYEQYF
13,-,TRBV7-2,-,TRBJ1-1,TGTGCCAGCAGCCCCGCCACGACGTTTGAAGCTTTCTTT,CASSPATTFEAFF
16,TRBD1,TRBV5-8,-,TRBJ1-2,TGTGCCAGCAGCTTCCCCCGGGACAGGGGGCGGTATGGCTACACCTTC,CASSFPRDRGRYGYTF
16,TRBD2,TRBV9,-,TRBJ2-5,TGTGCCAGCAGCCTCGGACTAGCGGGGCCGGGGGAGACCCAGTACTTC,CASSLGLAGPGETQYF
17,TRBD2,TRBV5-1,few,TRBJ2-2,TGCGCCAGCAGGGGTCAGCGGGAGACTAGCGGCACCGGGGAGCTGTTTTTT,CASRGQRETSGTGELFF
15,-,TRBV19,-,TRBJ1-3,TGTGCCAGTAGTATAAGGGCCCCTGCGGAAAACACCATATATTTT,CASSIRAPAENTIYF
15,TRBD1,TRBV27,-,TRBJ1-2,TGTGCCAGCAGTTCCCGGACAGGGCATACCTATGGCTACACCTTC,CASSSRTGHTYGYTF
14,TRBD1,TRBV5-5,-,TRBJ1-4,TGTGCCAGCAGCTCGGGACAGAATAATGAAAAACTGTTTTTT,CASSSGQNNEKLFF
12,-,TRBV29-1,-,TRBJ2-5,TGCAGTTATAGACGGAAGAAAGAGACCCAGTACTTC,CSYRRKKETQYF
13,TRBD1,TRBV4-3,-,TRBJ2-3,TGCGCCAGCAGCCAAGAAGGACAGGGACCGCAGTATTTT,CASSQEGQGPQYF
16,-,TRBV21-1,-,TRBJ2-4,TGTGCCAGCAGCAAAGCGGGAGGGGGGCCTAAAAACATTCAGTACTTC,CASSKAGGGPKNIQYF
11,TRBD1,TRBV10-3,-,TRBJ1-1,TGTGCCATCTCAGGGGGCACTGAAGCTTTCTTT,CAISGGTEAFF
16,TRBD1,TRBV28,-,TRBJ2-3,TGTGCCAGCAGCGATGCCGGGACAGGGGACACAGATACGCAGTATTTT,CASSDAGTGDTDTQYF
12,-,TRBV10-3,-,TRBJ2-5,TGTGCCATCAGTGAGAAGGGGGAGACCCAGTACTTC,CAISEKGETQYF
14,TRBD1,TRBV10-3,-,TRBJ2-1,TGTGCCATTCGGGGACAGACCTCCTACAATGAGCAGTTCTTC,CAIRGQTSYNEQFF
15,-,TRBV21-1,few,TRBJ2-7,TGTGCCAGCAGAATGTGTGGCGGACAGATCTACGAGCAGTACTTC,CASRMCGGQIYEQYF
15,-,TRBV2,-,TRBJ2-7,TGTGCCAGCAGTGAAAGGGGGGGGCCAGTCTACGAGCAGTACTTC,CASSERGGPVYEQYF
16,-,TRBV4-2,-,TRBJ1-3,TGTGCCAGCGGCCAAGCGACAGGCAACTCTGGAAACACCATATATTTT,CASGQATGNSGNTIYF
13,-,TRBV5-6,-,TRBJ2-5,TGTGCCAGCAGCTTTGTAGCGCAAGAGACCCAGTACTTC,CASSFVAQETQYF
18,-,TRBV21-1,-,TRBJ2-3,TGTGCCAGCAGCAAAGTTACCTCCCGACAGGGACTCACAGATACGCAGTATTTT,CASSKVTSRQGLTDTQYF
14,-,TRBV10-3,-,TRBJ1-2,TGTGCCATCAGCCCGGGAGAGGGCGGCCATGGCTACACCTTC,CAISPGEGGHGYTF
15,-,TRBV30,once,TRBJ1-1,TGTGCCTGGAGCAAGAAGGCCAGCATGAACACTGAAGCTTTCTTT,CAWSKKASMNTEAFF
14,TRBD1,TRBV25-1,few,TRBJ2-3,TGTGCCAGCAGTGACCGGGTGACAGGGGGCTTGCAGTATTTT,CASSDRVTGGLQYF
13,-,TRBV7-9,-,TRBJ1-2,TGTGCCAGCAGCTTTGGGCAGAACTATGGCTACACCTTC,CASSFGQNYGYTF
13,TRBD2,TRBV30,-,TRBJ2-7,TGTGCCTGGACCGGGACTAGACTCTACGAGCAGTACTTC,CAWTGTRLYEQYF
15,TRBD1,TRBV14,-,TRBJ1-1,TGTGCCAGCAGCCAAGTGACAGGGGGCGGCACTGAAGCTTTCTTT,CASSQVTGGGTEAFF
15,TRBD1,TRBV2,-,TRBJ2-7,TGTGCCAGCAGTGAAGTCGGGGACAGGTCCTACGAGCAGTACTTC,CASSEVGDRSYEQYF
16,TRBD1,TRBV19,-,TRBJ1-6,TGTGCCAGTAGTCTCCGGCGGGACAGCCCAGGGTCACCCCTCCACTTT,CASSLRRDSPGSPLHF
14,TRBD2,TRBV7-3,-,TRBJ2-7,TGTGCCAGCAGCTTAAATAGCGGGGGAGGAGAGCAGTACTTC,CASSLNSGGGEQYF
15,TRBD1,TRBV7-9,-,TRBJ1-5,TGTGCCAGCAGCCCCGGGACAGGAGAATATCAGCCCCAGCATTTT,CASSPGTGEYQPQHF
13,-,TRBV15,-,TRBJ2-7,TGTGCCACCAGCAGAGTCAGAGACTACGAGCAGTACTTC,CATSRVRDYEQYF
13,-,TRBV5-4,-,TRBJ1-6,TGTGCCAGCAGCTCCTCCTATAATTCACCCCTCCACTTT,CASSSSYNSPLHF
13,-,TRBV4-3,few,TRBJ1-3,TGCGCCAGCAGCCAAGACTCTGGAAACACCATATATTTT,CASSQDSGNTIYF
15,TRBD2,TRBV6-5,-,TRBJ2-1,TGTGCCACGGCGGGGGGGAGTAAGTCCTACAATGAGCAGTTCTTC,CATAGGSKSYNEQFF
16,-,TRBV6-4,few,TRBJ2-3,TGTGCCAGCAGTGGGGTGCAGGCCAATAGCACAGATACGCAGTATTTT,CASSGVQANSTDTQYF
15,-,TRBV5-6,-,TRBJ1-2,TGTGCCAGCAGCTTGGCCCCGGCAGGGAACTATGGCTACACCTTC,CASSLAPAGNYGYTF
15,-,TRBV7-8,-,TRBJ1-4,TGTGCCAGCAGCGAGGGACGAAAGCCTAATGAAAAACTGTTTTTT,CASSEGRKPNEKLFF
14,TRBD2,TRBV5-1,-,TRBJ2-1,TGCGCCAGCAGCTCGGGACTAGCGGAGAAGGGGCAGTTCTTC,CASSSGLAEKGQFF
12,-,TRBV3-1/TRBV3-2,few,TRBJ1-1,TGTGCCAGCAGCCACGCAAACACTGAAGCTTTCTTT,CASSHANTEAFF
18,TRBD2,TRBV19,-,TRBJ2-5,TGTGCCAGTAGTACAAGGACTAGCGGGAGTGGGGTTGAGGAGACCCAGTACTTC,CASSTRTSGSGVEETQYF
16,TRBD2,TRBV28,once,TRBJ2-3,TGTGCCAGCAGTTTAGGAGGACTAGCGGGAGCGGATACGCAGTATTTT,CASSLGGLAGADTQYF
13,-,TRBV4-3,-,TRBJ1-1,TGCGCCAGCAGCCAAGCTGGGGGAGACCAAGCTTTCTTT,CASSQAGGDQAFF
16,-,TRBV11-2,-,TRBJ1-2,TGTGCCAGCAGCTTCGGGACAAGCGGCAGGGACTATGGCTACACCTTC,CASSFGTSGRDYGYTF